This passage covers 29 T cell receptor beta chains from one sample sequenced in a study of cytomegalovirus exposure and HLA in healthy donors. The study ran its PCR with 60 Vbeta and 13 Jbeta primers. Measured with immunoSEQ multiplex PCR; TCRdb has only the in-frame clones, and not every one. In the table there are approximately 100,000 clones, 60% to 75% of which are singletons. Material: PBMCs. These TCRs come from a male donor in good health and CMV-seropositive.

The chain combines TRBV7-3 with TRBJ2-3; possibly TRBD1 for D (6 bases). Germline V lookup: CDR1 SGHTA, CDR2 FQGTGA. Trimming took 4 bases from V and 2 from J, leaving 13 bases between them. This CDR3 is built from 15 residues. DNA for the CDR3: TGTGCCAGCAGCTCGCTAGGGGGACCCACAGATACGCAGTATTTT. Its translation: CASSSLGGPTDTQYF.

The V gene is TRBV30, the J gene TRBJ2-1; 8 bases map to TRBD2. CDR3 size: 14 residues. J lost 12 bases, V lost 3 bases, and 13 bases had no gene match. The germline V gene has CDR1 GTSNPN and CDR2 SVGIG (reference sequence). CDR3 coding DNA: TGTGCCTGGAGACGTAGCGGGACCGAGGGTGGGCAGTTCTTC. This gives the protein CAWRRSGTEGGQFF.

This clone was counted once. The chain carries TRBV28 and TRBJ2-7; D is possibly TRBD1 (5 bases). The CDR3 spans 15 residues. Germline V gene sequence: CDR1 MDHEN, CDR2 SYDVKM. With 10 bases removed from V and 0 bases from J, the gap between germline ends came to 19 bases. The CDR3 sequence is CATKVTARHSYEQYF. The CDR3 DNA is TGTGCCACCAAAGTGACAGCCCGGCACTCCTACGAGCAGTACTTC.

The CDR3 bases are TGTGCCAGTATGACAGGGAACACTGAAGCTTTCTTT. Amino acid sequence: CASMTGNTEAFF. The chain has TRBV19 and TRBJ1-1; weak D call: TRBD1 (6 bases). Germline values: CDR1 LNHDA, CDR2 SQIVND (reference sequence). The CDR3 covers 12 residues. Trimming removed 7 bases at V and 1 base at J, with 7 bases between.

This clone was seen just once. The chain links TRBV6-5 to TRBJ2-7; D is perhaps TRBD1 (6 bases). Germline V gene sequence: CDR1 MNHEY, CDR2 SVGAGI. The ends were cut back, 3 bases at V and 6 bases at J, with 12 bases in the middle. This CDR3 has 13 amino acids. The chain's CDR3 is CASSYHTGPEQYF. The CDR3 DNA follows: TGTGCCAGCAGTTATCACACAGGGCCCGAGCAGTACTTC.

The CDR3 loop is CASSRGAQETQYF. The CDR3 DNA reads as TGTGCCAGCAGCCGGGGAGCGCAGGAGACCCAGTACTTC. The chain couples TRBV7-3 to TRBJ2-5; D is possibly TRBD2 (5 bases). The germline V gene has CDR1 SGHTA and CDR2 FQGTGA. The CDR3 contains 13 residues. Trimming pared 5 bases from V and 5 bases from J, leaving 12 bases between.

CDR3 DNA sequence: TGTGCCAGCAGGGGGGGGGCTAGCGGAACAGATACGCAGTATTTT. Translating gives CASRGGASGTDTQYF. The V gene is TRBV5-6, the J gene TRBJ2-3, with a possible D match to TRBD2 (7 bases). From germline, CDR1 is SGHDT and CDR2 YYEEEE. With 5 bases removed from V and 3 bases from J, the gap between germline ends came to 16 bases. This CDR3 spans 15 amino acids.

This chain links TRBV7-2 with TRBJ2-3; TRBD2 matches at 10 bases. CDR3 length equals 14 residues. Germline V gene sequence: CDR1 SGHTA, CDR2 FQGNSA. The trim removed 4 bases at V and 5 bases at J, leaving 3 bases unmatched. As DNA, the CDR3 is TGTGCCAGCAGCTCCCCTAGCGGGGGAGATACGCAGTATTTT. Residues: CASSSPSGGDTQYF.

This sequence joins TRBV4-2 and TRBJ2-1; 11 nucleotides line up with TRBD2. V was pared by 2 bases and J by 0 bases, with 0 bases of the junction left unmatched. CDR1 and CDR2 (germline): LGHNA, YNFKEQ. This CDR3 region has 16 residues. The CDR3 is CASSQTSGSSYNEQFF. The CDR3 nucleotides are TGTGCCAGCAGCCAAACTAGCGGGAGCTCCTACAATGAGCAGTTCTTC.

This clone appeared once. The chain is built from TRBV4-3 and TRBJ1-4, with D tentatively TRBD1 (5 bases). Deletions cut 3 bases from V and 7 bases from J, with 15 bases between. Germline V gene sequence: CDR1 LGHNA, CDR2 YSLEER. The length of the CDR3 is 15 residues. Here the CDR3 DNA reads TGCGCCAGCAGCCACAGGGTTCGCGCCGGTGAAAAACTGTTTTTT. This codes for CASSHRVRAGEKLFF.

Here the CDR3 reads CASTSAPGTQYF. The DNA of the CDR3 is TGTGCCAGCACCTCCGCTCCGGGGACCCAGTACTTC. The V gene is TRBV6-5, the J gene TRBJ2-5; D is unclear. V dropped 7 bases and J dropped 7 bases, with 13 bases sitting between them. The CDR3 has 12 residues. Germline V gene sequence: CDR1 MNHEY, CDR2 SVGAGI.

The V call is TRBV7-3, the J call TRBJ2-3; a weak D match, TRBD2 (6 bases). Trimming cost V 1 base and J 5 bases, with 13 bases left between them. CDR3 size: 15 residues. Germline lookup yields CDR1 SGHTA and CDR2 FQGTGA. CDR3 in amino acids: CASSLIGVEGDTQYF. The CDR3 DNA sequence: TGTGCCAGCAGCTTAATCGGGGTGGAGGGAGATACGCAGTATTTT.

This rearrangement joins TRBV11-3 to TRBJ2-3; the D gene is possibly TRBD2 (6 bases). The germline gives CDR1 SGHNT, CDR2 YENEEA. The CDR3 length is 14 residues. Trimming removed 3 bases from V and 2 bases from J, with 9 bases in between. CDR3 sequence reads: CASSFSSATDTQYF. The CDR3 bases are TGTGCCAGCAGCTTCTCTAGCGCCACAGATACGCAGTATTTT.

The V gene is TRBV5-1, the J gene TRBJ1-1, with a possible D match to TRBD1 (5 bases). Looked up from germline, CDR1 is SGHRS and CDR2 is YFSETQ. The CDR3 spans 14 residues. Trimming pared 0 bases from V and 6 bases from J, leaving 12 bases between. The CDR3 sequence is CASSLVLGGAEAFF. The CDR3 bases are TGCGCCAGCAGCTTGGTCTTGGGGGGGGCTGAAGCTTTCTTT.

The rearrangement joins TRBV4-3 to TRBJ2-5; no firm D call. V gave up 2 bases and J gave up 2 bases, with 6 bases separating them. Per the germline V gene, CDR1 is LGHNA and CDR2 is YSLEER. The CDR3 spans 13 residues. The CDR3 nucleotides are TGCGCCAGCAGCCAATCGTATCAAGAGACCCAGTACTTC. Translated, it gives CASSQSYQETQYF.

The chain employs TRBV7-2 and TRBJ2-2; 11 bases agree with TRBD2. The CDR3 covers 18 residues. With 2 bases clipped from V and 0 bases from J, the junction kept 5 bases outside the gene matches. CDR1 SGHTA and CDR2 FQGNSA come from the germline V gene. The CDR3 region is CASSLTLAGAANTGELFF. The CDR3 DNA sequence: TGTGCCAGCAGCTTAACACTAGCGGGAGCCGCGAACACCGGGGAGCTGTTTTTT.

The rearrangement uses TRBV28 and TRBJ2-3, with 9 nucleotides matching TRBD2. The CDR3 totals 21 residues. The V gene's germline CDR1 is MDHEN and CDR2 SYDVKM. The V gene end was trimmed by 5 bases and the J gene end by 1 base; junction bases not matched to a gene: 22. The CDR3 DNA is TGTGCCAGCAGTCCAGAAGTTGGTAGCGGGAGAGCCCCGACCGGCACAGATACGCAGTATTTT. Translated: CASSPEVGSGRAPTGTDTQYF.

J is TRBJ2-5 and V is TRBV11-2; 15 bases fit TRBD2. This CDR3 region has 18 residues. Germline lookup yields CDR1 SGHAT and CDR2 FQNNGV. The J segment lost 2 bases and the V segment lost 2 bases, leaving 6 bases of the junction unmatched. CDR3 in DNA: TGTGCCAGCAGCTTATCGGGACTAGCGGGAGGTGAGCAAGAGACCCAGTACTTC. It encodes CASSLSGLAGGEQETQYF.

V is TRBV18 and J is TRBJ1-3, with TRBD1 matching over 9 bases. Trimming took 6 bases from V and 0 from J; bases not matched to a gene: 6. The length of the CDR3 is 16 residues. Germline values: CDR1 KGHSH, CDR2 LQKENI. The CDR3 DNA reads TGTGCCAGCTCTCTCGGACAGGGGAGCTCTGGAAACACCATATATTTT. Translated: CASSLGQGSSGNTIYF. Based on the CDR3 plus reference TRBV18 and TRBJ1-3, the full variable domain is NAGVMQNPRHLVRRRGQEARLRCSPMKGHSHVYWYRQLPEEGLKFMVYLQKENIIDESGMPKERFSAEFPKEGPSILRIQQVVRGDSAAYFCASSLGQGSSGNTIYFGEGSWLTVV.

The V gene is TRBV5-5, the J gene TRBJ2-5; D ambiguous. V gave up 4 bases and J gave up 1 base, with 11 bases separating them. The CDR3 is 14 residues long. The germline gives CDR1 SGHKS, CDR2 YYEKEE (reference sequence). DNA for the CDR3: TGTGCCAGCAGCAATGGCCCAGTCCAAGAGACCCAGTACTTC. It is translated as CASSNGPVQETQYF.

The gene calls are TRBV19 and TRBJ2-1; TRBD2 matches 7 bases. The CDR3 covers 16 residues. Germline trimming cut 4 bases from V and 5 bases from J; bases unmatched to any gene: 11. Germline loops: CDR1 LNHDA, CDR2 SQIVND (reference sequence). The chain's CDR3 is CASSTQGRLAHNEQFF. DNA of the CDR3: TGTGCCAGTAGTACCCAGGGCCGACTAGCCCACAATGAGCAGTTCTTC.

This clone was seen more than once but under ten times. V and J are TRBV7-9 and TRBJ1-1, with 10 positions matching TRBD1. V was clipped by 0 bases and J by 3 bases; unmatched bases: 13. The CDR3 runs 19 residues. Germline V CDR1 and CDR2: SEHNR, FQNEAQ (reference sequence). CDR3 region: CASSLALGTGALGDTEAFF. CDR3 nucleotide sequence: TGTGCCAGCAGCTTAGCGCTTGGGACAGGGGCGCTAGGGGACACTGAAGCTTTCTTT. The variable domain in full, completed from reference TRBV7-9 and TRBJ1-1, reads DTGVSQNPRHKITKRGQNVTFRCDPISEHNRLYWYRQTLGQGPEFLTYFQNEAQLEKSRLLSDRFSAERPKGSFSTLEIQRTEQGDSAMYLCASSLALGTGALGDTEAFFGQGTRLTVV.

The chain carries TRBV11-1 and TRBJ2-3; 14 bases fit TRBD2. Germline V CDR1 and CDR2: SGHAT, FQDESV (reference sequence). After removal of 5 bases from V and 6 bases from J, the junction contained 4 bases not matched to a gene. The CDR3 length is 15 residues. The CDR3 region is CASSPWTSGGDTQYF. The CDR3 DNA sequence: TGTGCCAGCAGCCCTTGGACTAGCGGGGGGGATACGCAGTATTTT.

This chain connects TRBV11-3 to TRBJ2-7; 10 bases line up with TRBD1. The V segment lost 5 bases and the J segment 6 bases; nucleotides outside the gene matches: 10. In germline, CDR1 is SGHNT, CDR2 YENEEA. This CDR3 is built from 15 residues. The CDR3 here is CASSKTGQGTGEQYF. In DNA form, the CDR3 reads TGTGCCAGCAGCAAAACGGGACAGGGGACCGGCGAGCAGTACTTC.

The V gene is TRBV10-3, the J gene TRBJ1-3; no reliable D call. With 4 bases removed from V and 0 bases from J, the gap between germline ends came to 7 bases. CDR1 is ENHRY and CDR2 is SYGVKD in the germline V gene. The CDR3 runs 14 residues. This CDR3 reads CAISGADSGNTIYF. In DNA form, the CDR3 reads TGTGCCATCAGTGGGGCAGACTCTGGAAACACCATATATTTT.

The rearrangement links TRBV6-1 to TRBJ1-2, with D possibly matching TRBD1 (5 bases). V gave up 9 bases and J gave up 7 bases, with 21 bases separating them. The CDR3 extends over 14 amino acids. CDR1 is MNHNS and CDR2 is SASEGT in the germline V gene. The CDR3 region has the DNA TGTGCCAGACGCCAGTATCCAGGGAATGGTGGCTACACCTTC. This encodes CARRQYPGNGGYTF.

This sequence joins TRBV5-4 and TRBJ2-7; 7 bases match TRBD2. Per germline, CDR1 SGHNT and CDR2 YYREEE (reference sequence). This CDR3 is built from 15 residues. Trimming at V came to 0 bases and at J to 2 bases, leaving 5 bases not matched to a gene. CDR3 residues: CASSLVLAGTYEQYF. The CDR3 DNA is TGTGCCAGCAGCTTGGTCTTAGCGGGCACCTACGAGCAGTACTTC.

This chain joins TRBV18 and TRBJ1-1, with 8 bases lining up with TRBD1. V gave up 4 bases and J gave up 6 bases; unmatched junction bases: 7. Germline CDR1 KGHSH, CDR2 LQKENI. This CDR3 has 14 residues. DNA of the CDR3: TGTGCCAGCTCACGACAGACAGGGGAGGCTGAAGCTTTCTTT. Translating gives CASSRQTGEAEAFF.

The rearrangement uses TRBV19 and TRBJ2-1; possible D gene TRBD2, 6 bases. V lost 1 base and J 6 bases, leaving 16 bases between the germline ends. The CDR3 is made up of 16 amino acids. Germline lookup yields CDR1 LNHDA and CDR2 SQIVND (reference sequence). In DNA, the CDR3 is TGTGCCAGTAGTATAGTTTGGGGAGGCCCTCGCAATGAGCAGTTCTTC. It yields the protein CASSIVWGGPRNEQFF.